This T cell receptor (beta chain) was recovered during a study of T cell responses to AZD1222 COVID-19 vaccine (dated by TCRdb to the early 2020s). Regarding the research as a whole: TCR sequencing was performed for fewer than 250 trial participants, of whom 200 to 210 were given two doses of AZD1222 and 26 were given two doses of MenACWY control vaccine. Trial participants were enrolled into age subgroups of 18-55, 56-69 and 70-plus years, which contained approximately 150, 28 and 58 TCR-sequenced participants, respectively. Broader findings and caveats from the paper: Because no day 14 peak-response samples were available, repertoires were characterized only after the peak T cell response. CD4 TCRs associated with the vaccine covered the entire spike protein, and the dominant responses were in regions 160-218 and 743-854. Spike-specific TCR breadth and depth rose significantly after two AZD1222 doses compared with day 0 and with MenACWY recipients. The 56-69-year group was small, and its depth increase did not reach significance, likely because of low power. Participants were mostly white British, with more females than males. The authors suggested clonal diversity may have been underestimated. Epitopes outside the regions mutated in the B.1.351 and B.1.1.7 variants were reportedly recognized by nearly half of the unique spike-specific TCRs. Conclusions about previously exposed vaccinees are limited, since just 5 to 7 AZD1222 recipients were seropositive for SARS-CoV-2 at baseline.

The time point label, read with the paper, signifies: about 28 days (+/-7) after the second vaccine dose. Because spike-specific TCR depth and breadth did not differ between the two schedules, AZD1222 recipients who got a second dose at roughly 4 weeks were pooled with those who got a second dose at roughly 12 weeks. Vaccinee samples came from UK trials COV001 and COV002, including a single-blind randomized controlled phase 2/3 trial of AZD1222 (ChAdOx1 nCoV-19) in healthy adults. Trial participant PBMC samples were collected at day 0 and day 28 after the second dose for TCRbeta chain sequencing. CDR1 and CDR2 are drawn from the germline V gene: MNHNS, SASEGT. A distance of 12 bases separates the germline ends of V and J, which lose 1 base and 5 bases respectively. The CDR3 runs 14 amino acids, cysteine and phenylalanine included. The retained sequence is limited to the CDR3, 42 bases, with the frame set at the first base.

The CDR3 regions of human TCRbeta chains were subjected to immunosequencing. The study's own analysis went as follows. TCRs in the repertoires were matched against a reference library of SARS-CoV-2-specific TCRs that had been generated with the MIRA antigen-specificity platform. Breadth was defined as the fraction of unique TCRs that were SARS-CoV-2-associated, and depth was defined as the fraction of total T cells that were SARS-CoV-2-associated. Using the MIRA data, each spike-specific TCR was assigned both to the spike region to which the TCR was reactive and to a CD4 or CD8 class. Log10-transformed breadth and depth values were compared by one-way ANOVA with Sidak's multiple comparisons tests. The table comes from immuneACCESS by way of TCRdb, which keeps in-frame sequences with V and J called. Part of the clones is missing from these tables; in studies checked, under half for an unresolved V gene and the rest for unknown reasons. The DNA gave D and trimming, while V, J and clone size come from that table. The sample contains 90,000 to 150,000 clones, about 85% of them found a single time. The ten largest clones capture 2.5% to 3.5% of the sample.

Regarding this clone: It has no known antigen specificity. Per-base quality was not reported, and no clone a single base away is much larger than it.

The sequence was collected from an adult who received the AZD1222 COVID-19 vaccine. The material sequenced was peripheral blood, taken 28 days after the second AZD1222 dose. The receptor chain draws on TRBV6-1 and TRBJ2-7, and perhaps TRBD2 as D gene, on 6 matching bases. The CDR3 reads CASSEGTRRDEQYF. The sequenced DNA is TGTGCCAGCAGTGAAGGGACAAGGAGGGACGAGCAGTACTTC.